A single T cell receptor beta chain is shown here with its context. What it binds is unknown. This entry is derived from a study of T cells in Graves' hyperthyroidism and ophthalmopathy. Study-wide points: The model identified upcoming ophthalmopathy a median roughly 6 months ahead of onset.

V dropped 5 bases and J dropped 7 bases, with 14 bases sitting between them. The CDR3 contains 14 residues. The germline gives CDR1 SEHNR, CDR2 FQNEAQ (reference sequence). What was amplified from RNA transcripts were TCR beta CDR3 regions. The HTBI primer set drove a first-round RT-PCR of the TCR CDR3. Each CDR3 protein gets one entry after TCRdb re-called the multiplex PCR reads with MiXCR. The sample has around 300,000 distinct CDR3 sequences, 11% to 15% seen once. Stable disease denoted Graves' hyperthyroidism without ophthalmopathy progression within 18 months. Uncontrolled infection, other autoimmune disease, pregnancy or lactation barred patients from enrollment.

Sequenced material: blood. The clonotype was recovered from a woman in her 30s with Graves' hyperthyroidism. The rearrangement joins TRBV7-9 to TRBJ1-4, with D uncertain. CDR3 in DNA: TGTGCCAGCAGCGCCTGGGCCCCTATTGAAAAACTGTTTTTT. Protein sequence: CASSAWAPIEKLFF.